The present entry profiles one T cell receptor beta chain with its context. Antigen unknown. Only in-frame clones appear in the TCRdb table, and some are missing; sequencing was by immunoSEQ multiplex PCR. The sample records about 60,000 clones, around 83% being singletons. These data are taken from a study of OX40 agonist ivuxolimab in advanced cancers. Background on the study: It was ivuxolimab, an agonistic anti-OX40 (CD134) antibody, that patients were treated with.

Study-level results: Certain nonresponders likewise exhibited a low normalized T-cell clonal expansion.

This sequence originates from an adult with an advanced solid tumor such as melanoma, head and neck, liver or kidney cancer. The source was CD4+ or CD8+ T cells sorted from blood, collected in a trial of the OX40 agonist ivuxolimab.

DNA for the CDR3: TGTGCCAGTAGTATCCGGACCGACACCGGGGAGCTGTTTTTT. Translation gives CASSIRTDTGELFF. This rearrangement joins TRBV19 to TRBJ2-2; no definite D call. V lost 3 bases and J 3 bases, leaving 8 bases between the germline ends. Germline V gene lookup returns CDR1 LNHDA and CDR2 SQIVND (reference sequence). The CDR3 runs 14 residues.